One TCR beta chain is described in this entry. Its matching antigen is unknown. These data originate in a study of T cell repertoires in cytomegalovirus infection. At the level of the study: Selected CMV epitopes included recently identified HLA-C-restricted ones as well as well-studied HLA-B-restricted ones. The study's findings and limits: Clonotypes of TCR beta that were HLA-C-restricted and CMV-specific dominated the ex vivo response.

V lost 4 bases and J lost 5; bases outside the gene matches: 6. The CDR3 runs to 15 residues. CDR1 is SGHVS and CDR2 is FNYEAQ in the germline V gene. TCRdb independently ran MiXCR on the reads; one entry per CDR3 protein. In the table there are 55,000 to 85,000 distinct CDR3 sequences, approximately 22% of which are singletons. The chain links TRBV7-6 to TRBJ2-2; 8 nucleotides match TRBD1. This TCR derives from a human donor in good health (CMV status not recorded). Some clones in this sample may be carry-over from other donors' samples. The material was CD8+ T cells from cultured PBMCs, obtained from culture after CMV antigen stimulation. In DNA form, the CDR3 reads TGTGCCAGCAGCTCGGACAGGGATTCGACCGGGGAGCTGTTTTTT. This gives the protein CASSSDRDSTGELFF. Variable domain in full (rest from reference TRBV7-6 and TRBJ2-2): GAGVSQSPRYKVTKRGQDVALRCDPISGHVSLYWYRQALGQGPEFLTYFNYEAQQDKSGLPNDRFSAERPEGSISTLTIQRTEQRDSAMYRCASSSDRDSTGELFFGEGSRLTVL.